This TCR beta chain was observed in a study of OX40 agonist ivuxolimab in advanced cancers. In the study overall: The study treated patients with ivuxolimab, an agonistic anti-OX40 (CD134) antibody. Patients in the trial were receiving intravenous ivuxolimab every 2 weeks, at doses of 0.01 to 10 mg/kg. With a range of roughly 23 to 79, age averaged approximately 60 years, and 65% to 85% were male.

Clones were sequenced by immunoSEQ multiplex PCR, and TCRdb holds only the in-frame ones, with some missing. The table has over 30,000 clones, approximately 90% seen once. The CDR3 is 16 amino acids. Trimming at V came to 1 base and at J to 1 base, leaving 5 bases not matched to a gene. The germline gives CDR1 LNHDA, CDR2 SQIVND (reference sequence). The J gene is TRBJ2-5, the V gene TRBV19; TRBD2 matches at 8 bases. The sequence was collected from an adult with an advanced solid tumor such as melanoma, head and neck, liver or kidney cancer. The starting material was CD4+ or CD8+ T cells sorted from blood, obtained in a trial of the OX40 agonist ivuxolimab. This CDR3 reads CASSIGSGVTQETQYF. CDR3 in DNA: TGTGCCAGTAGTATAGGTAGCGGGGTCACCCAAGAGACCCAGTACTTC.